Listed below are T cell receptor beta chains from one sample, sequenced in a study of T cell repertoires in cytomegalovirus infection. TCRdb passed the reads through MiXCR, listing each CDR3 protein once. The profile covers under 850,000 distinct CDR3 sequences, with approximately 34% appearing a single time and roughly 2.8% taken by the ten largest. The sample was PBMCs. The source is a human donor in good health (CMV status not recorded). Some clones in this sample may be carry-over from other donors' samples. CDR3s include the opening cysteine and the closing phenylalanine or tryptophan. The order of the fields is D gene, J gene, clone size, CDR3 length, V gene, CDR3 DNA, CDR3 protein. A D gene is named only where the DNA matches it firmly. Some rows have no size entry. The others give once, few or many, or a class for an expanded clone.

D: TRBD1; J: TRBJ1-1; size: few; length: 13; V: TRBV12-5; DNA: TGTGCTAGTGGTCGGGACAGTTACACTGAAGCTTTCTTT; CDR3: CASGRDSYTEAFF
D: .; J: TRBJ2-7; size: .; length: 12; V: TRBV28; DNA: TGTGCCAGCAGTTCAGGGACCCGAGAAAAGTACTTC; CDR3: CASSSGTREKYF
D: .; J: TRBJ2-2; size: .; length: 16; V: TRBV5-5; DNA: TGTGCCAGCAGCTTGTTGTGGAATACCAACACCGGGGAGCTGTTTTTT; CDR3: CASSLLWNTNTGELFF
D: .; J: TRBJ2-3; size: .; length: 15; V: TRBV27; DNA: TGTGCCAGCAGACTCCAGCAGACTACCCAAAATACGCAGTATTTT; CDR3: CASRLQQTTQNTQYF
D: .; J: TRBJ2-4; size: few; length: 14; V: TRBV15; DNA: TGTGCCACCAGCAGAGATCCAGTATCGGACATTCAGTACTTC; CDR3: CATSRDPVSDIQYF
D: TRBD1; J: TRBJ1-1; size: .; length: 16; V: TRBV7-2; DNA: TGTGCCAGCAGCCGGTCCGGGACAGGAAGGAACACTGAAGCTTTCTTT; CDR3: CASSRSGTGRNTEAFF
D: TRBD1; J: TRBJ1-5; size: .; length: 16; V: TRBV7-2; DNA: TGTGCCAGCAGCCTTTTGCCGGGACAGCTCAATCAGCCCCAGCATTTT; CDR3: CASSLLPGQLNQPQHF
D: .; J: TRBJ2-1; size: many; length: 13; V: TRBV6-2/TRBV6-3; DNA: TGTGCCAGCAGTTACCTAGGGTCGGGTGAGCAGTTCTTC; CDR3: CASSYLGSGEQFF
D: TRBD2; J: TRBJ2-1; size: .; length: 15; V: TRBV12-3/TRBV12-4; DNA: TGTGCCAGCAGTTACCCGACTAGCGTGAGCAATGAGCAGTTCTTC; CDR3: CASSYPTSVSNEQFF
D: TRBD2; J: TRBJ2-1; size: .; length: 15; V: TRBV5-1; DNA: TGCGCCAGCAGCTCGACTAGCGGGGGGGCCTATGAGCAGTTCTTC; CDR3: CASSSTSGGAYEQFF
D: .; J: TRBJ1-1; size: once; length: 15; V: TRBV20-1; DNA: TGCAGTGCTTTCTCAGGACGGAGCCTGAACACTGAAGCTTTCTTT; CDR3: CSAFSGRSLNTEAFF
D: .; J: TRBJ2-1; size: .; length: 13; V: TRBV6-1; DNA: TGTGCCAGCAGTGAACAGTCCGGAAATGAGCAGTTCTTC; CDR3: CASSEQSGNEQFF
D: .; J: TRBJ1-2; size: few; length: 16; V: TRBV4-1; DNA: TGCGCCAGCAGCCAAGCTGTCGACCGGGCTAACTATGGCTACACCTTC; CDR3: CASSQAVDRANYGYTF
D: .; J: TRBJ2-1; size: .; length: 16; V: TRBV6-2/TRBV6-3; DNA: TGTGCCAGCAGGGATTTCCCTCGGTTCTCGTACAATGAGCAGTTCTTC; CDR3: CASRDFPRFSYNEQFF
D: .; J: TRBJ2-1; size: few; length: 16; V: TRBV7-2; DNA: TGTGCCAGCAGCTCAGTGTTCAGTGACCTTCACAATGAGCAGTTCTTC; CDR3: CASSSVFSDLHNEQFF
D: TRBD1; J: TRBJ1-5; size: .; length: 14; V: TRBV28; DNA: TGTGCCAGCAGTCCCATGGGACAGAATCAGCCCCAGCATTTT; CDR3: CASSPMGQNQPQHF
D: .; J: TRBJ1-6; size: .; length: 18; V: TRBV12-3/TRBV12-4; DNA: TGTGCCAGCAGTTTCGGCACAGCCTTGAGCTCCTATAATTCACCCCTCCACTTT; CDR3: CASSFGTALSSYNSPLHF
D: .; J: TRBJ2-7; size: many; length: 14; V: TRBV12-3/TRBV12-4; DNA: TGTGCCAGCAGTTTCGGAGGAATTGCCTACGAGCAGTACTTC; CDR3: CASSFGGIAYEQYF
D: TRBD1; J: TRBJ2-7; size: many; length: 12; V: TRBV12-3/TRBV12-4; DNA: TGTGCCAGCAGCCCTACAGGGGGCGAGCAGTACTTC; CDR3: CASSPTGGEQYF
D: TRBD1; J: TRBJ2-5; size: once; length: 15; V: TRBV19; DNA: TGTGCCAGTAGTACCTACCATACAGGGGGCGAGACCCAGTACTTC; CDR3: CASSTYHTGGETQYF
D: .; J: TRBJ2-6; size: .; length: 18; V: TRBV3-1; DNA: TGTGCCAGCAGTTTGGGTCGACCCTTGGCATCTGGGGCCAACGTCCTGACTTTC; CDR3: CASSLGRPLASGANVLTF
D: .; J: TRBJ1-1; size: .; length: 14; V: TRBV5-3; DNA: TGTGCCAGCAGCCCCTTCCCGTGGAACACTGAAGCTTTCTTT; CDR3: CASSPFPWNTEAFF
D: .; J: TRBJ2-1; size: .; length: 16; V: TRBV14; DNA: TGTGCCAGCAGCCACGTTAGCGGAGCTTCCTACAATGAGCAGTTCTTC; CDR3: CASSHVSGASYNEQFF
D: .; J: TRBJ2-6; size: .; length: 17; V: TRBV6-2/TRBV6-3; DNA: TGTGCCAGCGGAATCCCAGGGGTTGGATCTGGGGCCAACGTCCTGACTTTC; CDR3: CASGIPGVGSGANVLTF
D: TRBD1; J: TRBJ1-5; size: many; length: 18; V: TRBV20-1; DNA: TGCAGTGCTATAAACCCAGGGGGCGGCCCCAATAGCAATCAGCCCCAGCATTTT; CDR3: CSAINPGGGPNSNQPQHF
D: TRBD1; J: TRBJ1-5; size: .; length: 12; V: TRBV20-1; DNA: TGCAGTGCTGGACAGGGTGGTCAGCCCCAGCATTTT; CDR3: CSAGQGGQPQHF
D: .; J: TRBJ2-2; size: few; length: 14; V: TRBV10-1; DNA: TGCGCCAGCAGTGAGCTGGCGAACACCGGGGAGCTGTTTTTT; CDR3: CASSELANTGELFF
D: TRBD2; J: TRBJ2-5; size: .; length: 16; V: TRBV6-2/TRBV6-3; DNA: TGTGCCAGCAGTGACCCTCGTGAAGCGGGAAAAGCGACCCAGTACTTC; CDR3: CASSDPREAGKATQYF
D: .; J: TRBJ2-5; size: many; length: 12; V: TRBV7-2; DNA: TGTGCCAGCAGCTTAGGAGGGAGGACCCAGTACTTC; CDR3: CASSLGGRTQYF
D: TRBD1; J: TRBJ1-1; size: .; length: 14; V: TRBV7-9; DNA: TGTGCCAGCAGCTTAGACCGTGGACAGGGAGAAGCTTTCTTT; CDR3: CASSLDRGQGEAFF
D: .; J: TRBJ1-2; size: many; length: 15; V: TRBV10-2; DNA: TGCGCCAGCAGTGAGTCATCGGGGAGCAGCTATGGCTACACCTTC; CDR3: CASSESSGSSYGYTF
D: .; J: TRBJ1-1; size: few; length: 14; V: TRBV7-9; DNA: TGTGCCAGCAGCCCCGGGACCGCCAGGACTGAAGCTTTCTTT; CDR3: CASSPGTARTEAFF
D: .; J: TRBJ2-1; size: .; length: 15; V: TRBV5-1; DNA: TGCGCCAGCAGCTTGGGGCAGATTGGCTACAATGAGCAGTTCTTC; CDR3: CASSLGQIGYNEQFF
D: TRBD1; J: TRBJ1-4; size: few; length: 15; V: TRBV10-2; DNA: TGCGCCAGCAGAGAGATCGGGACAGGAAACGAAAAACTGTTTTTT; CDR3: CASREIGTGNEKLFF
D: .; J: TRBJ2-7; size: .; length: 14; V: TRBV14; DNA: TGTGCCAGCAGCCGATTCCAAGGACCCTACGAGCAGTACTTC; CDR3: CASSRFQGPYEQYF
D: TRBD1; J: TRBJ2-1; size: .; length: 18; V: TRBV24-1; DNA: TGTGCCACCAGTGATTTTTCTTCCTCCAATACAGGGGCGGATGAGCAGTTCTTC; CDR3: CATSDFSSSNTGADEQFF
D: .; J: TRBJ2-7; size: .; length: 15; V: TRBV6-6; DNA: TGTGCCAGCAGCCCACCCGGCGGGACAATACCCGAGCAGTACTTC; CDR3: CASSPPGGTIPEQYF
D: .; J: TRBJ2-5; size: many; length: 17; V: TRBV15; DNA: TGTGCCACCAGCAGCCGCCGGGACTTCAAACTCGTGGAGACCCAGTACTTC; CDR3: CATSSRRDFKLVETQYF
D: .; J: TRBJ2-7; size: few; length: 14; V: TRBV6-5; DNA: TGTGCCAGCAGTTACGAAAGTCTGTGGGGCGAGCAGTACTTC; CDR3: CASSYESLWGEQYF
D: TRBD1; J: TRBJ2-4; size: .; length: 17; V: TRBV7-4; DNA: TGTGCCAGCAGCTCCCCGGGACAGGGGGACTCCAAAAACATTCAGTACTTC; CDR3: CASSSPGQGDSKNIQYF
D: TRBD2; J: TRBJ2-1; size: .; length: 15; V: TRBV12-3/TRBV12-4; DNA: TGTGCCAGCAGGTTCGCGCTAGCGGGGAACAATGAGCAGTTCTTC; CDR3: CASRFALAGNNEQFF